These T cell receptor beta chains were read from a single sample in a study of cytomegalovirus exposure and HLA in healthy donors. Only in-frame clones appear in the TCRdb table, and some are missing; sequencing was by immunoSEQ multiplex PCR. There are fewer than 130,000 clones in the sample; over 60% occur only once, and around 3.2% lies in the top ten. The sample consisted of PBMCs. The receptors shown here come from a woman aged 60-75 years in good health and CMV-seropositive. Both conserved end residues are part of each CDR3. D genes are given only for firm matches. Clone size is not always given. Where it is, it says once, few, many or a class for expanded clones.

v_gene: TRBV9
abundance: -
d_gene: -
len: 17
j_gene: TRBJ2-2
CDR3nt: TGTGCCAGCAGCGCGGTTTCCGGGACTCTAAACACCGGGGAGCTGTTTTTT
CDR3aa: CASSAVSGTLNTGELFF

v_gene: TRBV5-6
abundance: -
d_gene: -
len: 15
j_gene: TRBJ1-2
CDR3nt: TGTGCCAGCAGACACAGACCCCCGGGAGACTATGGCTACACCTTC
CDR3aa: CASRHRPPGDYGYTF

v_gene: TRBV18
abundance: -
d_gene: TRBD1
len: 15
j_gene: TRBJ1-6
CDR3nt: TGTGCCAGCTCACCACCGGGACAGGGGACGAGGGCCCTCCACTTT
CDR3aa: CASSPPGQGTRALHF

v_gene: TRBV19
abundance: -
d_gene: -
len: 14
j_gene: TRBJ2-4
CDR3nt: TGTGCCAGTAGTTCTTTAGGCCGAGACAGTATGAGGTACTTC
CDR3aa: CASSSLGRDSMRYF

v_gene: TRBV11-2
abundance: -
d_gene: -
len: 15
j_gene: TRBJ1-5
CDR3nt: TGTGCCAGCAGCTTAGGCACAGGGTCCAATCAGCCCCAGCATTTT
CDR3aa: CASSLGTGSNQPQHF

v_gene: TRBV6-5
abundance: once
d_gene: TRBD2
len: 16
j_gene: TRBJ2-1
CDR3nt: TGTGCCAGCCGTTTCGCTGGACTAGCGGGCCACAATGAGCAGTTCTTC
CDR3aa: CASRFAGLAGHNEQFF

v_gene: TRBV25-1
abundance: -
d_gene: TRBD1
len: 14
j_gene: TRBJ1-2
CDR3nt: TGTGCCAGCAGGGGGACAGGGAGAGTCTATGGCTACACCTTC
CDR3aa: CASRGTGRVYGYTF

v_gene: TRBV27
abundance: few
d_gene: -
len: 13
j_gene: TRBJ2-7
CDR3nt: TGTGCCAGCAGTTTTCTTGGAGACTACGAGCAGTACTTC
CDR3aa: CASSFLGDYEQYF

v_gene: TRBV6-1
abundance: -
d_gene: TRBD1
len: 13
j_gene: TRBJ2-5
CDR3nt: TGTGCCACCTTGCAACAGGGGATATACAAGCAGTACTTC
CDR3aa: CATLQQGIYKQYF

v_gene: TRBV14
abundance: -
d_gene: -
len: 14
j_gene: TRBJ2-7
CDR3nt: TGTGCCAGCAGCCAACTTCAGACTCACTACGAGCAGTACTTC
CDR3aa: CASSQLQTHYEQYF

v_gene: TRBV10-3
abundance: -
d_gene: -
len: 14
j_gene: TRBJ1-4
CDR3nt: TGTGCCATCAGAAGTCAGGGTATTGGGGAAAAACTGTTTTTT
CDR3aa: CAIRSQGIGEKLFF

v_gene: TRBV28
abundance: few
d_gene: TRBD2
len: 13
j_gene: TRBJ2-7
CDR3nt: TGTGCCAGCAGGCCGGGGGGTGGCTACGAGCAGTACTTC
CDR3aa: CASRPGGGYEQYF

v_gene: TRBV28
abundance: once
d_gene: TRBD1
len: 15
j_gene: TRBJ2-7
CDR3nt: TGTGCCAGCAGTACCCGCGGACAGGGGTCCTACGAGCAGTACTTC
CDR3aa: CASSTRGQGSYEQYF

v_gene: TRBV5-1
abundance: -
d_gene: -
len: 15
j_gene: TRBJ1-1
CDR3nt: TGCGCCAGCAGCCCAGCGATGTACGGGAACACTGAAGCTTTCTTT
CDR3aa: CASSPAMYGNTEAFF

v_gene: TRBV28
abundance: -
d_gene: -
len: 14
j_gene: TRBJ1-5
CDR3nt: TGTGCCAGCGTTCTGAGGGTGTGGAATCAGCCCCAGCATTTT
CDR3aa: CASVLRVWNQPQHF

v_gene: TRBV7-9
abundance: -
d_gene: -
len: 14
j_gene: TRBJ1-1
CDR3nt: TGTGCCAGCAGCTTAAAGGGGATCGGCACTGAAGCTTTCTTT
CDR3aa: CASSLKGIGTEAFF

v_gene: TRBV4-2
abundance: few
d_gene: TRBD2
len: 16
j_gene: TRBJ2-1
CDR3nt: TGTGCCAGCAGCCAAGCACTAGCGGGAAACAGCAATGAGCAGTTCTTC
CDR3aa: CASSQALAGNSNEQFF

v_gene: TRBV10-1
abundance: few
d_gene: -
len: 16
j_gene: TRBJ1-5
CDR3nt: TGCGCCAGCAAGGCGGTTATCGACAGGCTCAATCAGCCCCAGCATTTT
CDR3aa: CASKAVIDRLNQPQHF

v_gene: TRBV18
abundance: -
d_gene: -
len: 14
j_gene: TRBJ2-7
CDR3nt: TGTGCCAGCTCACCCGGACAGAGCTCCTACGAGCAGTACTTC
CDR3aa: CASSPGQSSYEQYF

v_gene: TRBV6-6
abundance: -
d_gene: TRBD2
len: 14
j_gene: TRBJ2-7
CDR3nt: TGTGCCAGCAAAACGACTAGCGGGGCCTACGAGCAGTACTTC
CDR3aa: CASKTTSGAYEQYF

v_gene: TRBV27
abundance: -
d_gene: TRBD2
len: 16
j_gene: TRBJ2-1
CDR3nt: TGTGCCAGCAGTCCCCGCGGTAGCGGGAGTGAGAATGAGCAGTTCTTC
CDR3aa: CASSPRGSGSENEQFF

v_gene: TRBV7-2
abundance: once
d_gene: TRBD1
len: 15
j_gene: TRBJ2-7
CDR3nt: TGTGCCAGCAGCTTGGACAGGGAGAGCGTTTACGAGCAGTACTTC
CDR3aa: CASSLDRESVYEQYF

v_gene: TRBV5-4
abundance: -
d_gene: -
len: 13
j_gene: TRBJ1-5
CDR3nt: TGTGCCAGCAGCGTCAGGGGTTATCAGCCCCAGCATTTT
CDR3aa: CASSVRGYQPQHF

v_gene: TRBV28
abundance: -
d_gene: TRBD2
len: 15
j_gene: TRBJ2-1
CDR3nt: TGTGCCAGCATTTCCTGGCGGGAGGGCCTAAATGAGCAGTTCTTC
CDR3aa: CASISWREGLNEQFF

v_gene: TRBV6-1
abundance: once
d_gene: TRBD1
len: 15
j_gene: TRBJ1-1
CDR3nt: TGTGCCAGCAGTGGAGGGACAGGGTGGAACACTGAAGCTTTCTTT
CDR3aa: CASSGGTGWNTEAFF

v_gene: TRBV11-2
abundance: -
d_gene: TRBD2
len: 16
j_gene: TRBJ2-1
CDR3nt: TGTGCCAGCAGCCCTCTAGCGGGAGCAATTTACAATGAGCAGTTCTTC
CDR3aa: CASSPLAGAIYNEQFF

v_gene: TRBV6-5
abundance: once
d_gene: -
len: 15
j_gene: TRBJ1-2
CDR3nt: TGTGCCAGCAGTTACTACAAAGGGGGGGCCTATGGCTACACCTTC
CDR3aa: CASSYYKGGAYGYTF

v_gene: TRBV29-1
abundance: -
d_gene: -
len: 13
j_gene: TRBJ2-2
CDR3nt: TGCAGCGTCACAGACACATACACCGGGGAGCTGTTTTTT
CDR3aa: CSVTDTYTGELFF

v_gene: TRBV21-1
abundance: -
d_gene: -
len: 14
j_gene: TRBJ1-2
CDR3nt: TGTGCCAGCAGCAAATATATGGCAGGCTATGGCTACACCTTC
CDR3aa: CASSKYMAGYGYTF

v_gene: TRBV5-4
abundance: -
d_gene: TRBD2
len: 17
j_gene: TRBJ2-1
CDR3nt: TGTGCCAGCAGCTTGGCCGTAGCTAGCGGGAATTACAATGAGCAGTTCTTC
CDR3aa: CASSLAVASGNYNEQFF

v_gene: TRBV11-2
abundance: -
d_gene: TRBD2
len: 17
j_gene: TRBJ2-5
CDR3nt: TGTGCCAGCAGCTTAGGCTCCGGGACTAATCACCAAGAGACCCAGTACTTC
CDR3aa: CASSLGSGTNHQETQYF

v_gene: TRBV7-2
abundance: -
d_gene: TRBD2
len: 15
j_gene: TRBJ2-1
CDR3nt: TGTGCCAGCAGCTTAGTATCGGATAGCGGGAGGGTACAGTTCTTC
CDR3aa: CASSLVSDSGRVQFF

v_gene: TRBV19
abundance: -
d_gene: -
len: 15
j_gene: TRBJ2-3
CDR3nt: TGTGCCAGTAGTATAAATGAACGGACAGCCGATACGCAGTATTTT
CDR3aa: CASSINERTADTQYF

v_gene: TRBV2
abundance: -
d_gene: -
len: 15
j_gene: TRBJ1-5
CDR3nt: TGTGCCAGCAGTGTTGGAGGGTTCCCTTATCAGCCCCAGCATTTT
CDR3aa: CASSVGGFPYQPQHF

v_gene: TRBV2
abundance: -
d_gene: TRBD2
len: 15
j_gene: TRBJ2-1
CDR3nt: TGTGCCAGCAGGGCGACTAGCGCCCACTACAATGAGCAGTTCTTC
CDR3aa: CASRATSAHYNEQFF

v_gene: TRBV28
abundance: -
d_gene: -
len: 14
j_gene: TRBJ2-3
CDR3nt: TGTGCCAGCAGTTTAACTCAGGCCGGGACAAAGCCGTATTTT
CDR3aa: CASSLTQAGTKPYF

v_gene: TRBV11-2
abundance: -
d_gene: -
len: 13
j_gene: TRBJ2-2
CDR3nt: TGTGCCCCCTCAGCCGGGGGAACCGGGGAGCTGTTTTTT
CDR3aa: CAPSAGGTGELFF

v_gene: TRBV9
abundance: -
d_gene: TRBD2
len: 15
j_gene: TRBJ2-3
CDR3nt: TGTGCCAGCCATAGCGGGGCCTCTAGCACAGATACGCAGTATTTT
CDR3aa: CASHSGASSTDTQYF

v_gene: TRBV5-1
abundance: -
d_gene: -
len: 15
j_gene: TRBJ1-1
CDR3nt: TGCGCCAGCAGAGGACGGGGGGCCTCGGACACTGAAGCTTTCTTT
CDR3aa: CASRGRGASDTEAFF

v_gene: TRBV9
abundance: -
d_gene: TRBD1
len: 14
j_gene: TRBJ2-5
CDR3nt: TGTGCCAGCAGCGTTTTGGACAGGGTAGAGACCCAGTACTTC
CDR3aa: CASSVLDRVETQYF

v_gene: TRBV6-6
abundance: -
d_gene: -
len: 12
j_gene: TRBJ2-3
CDR3nt: TGTGCCAGCAGTTTGAGAATTGATACGCAGTATTTT
CDR3aa: CASSLRIDTQYF

v_gene: TRBV18
abundance: -
d_gene: -
len: 13
j_gene: TRBJ2-3
CDR3nt: TGTGCCAGCTCACCTTCCAGGGAAGATACGCAGTATTTT
CDR3aa: CASSPSREDTQYF

v_gene: TRBV6-1
abundance: once
d_gene: TRBD2
len: 15
j_gene: TRBJ2-2
CDR3nt: TGTGCCAGCAGGGCGATAGCGGGAAGCGCCGGGGAGCTGTTTTTT
CDR3aa: CASRAIAGSAGELFF

v_gene: TRBV23-1
abundance: -
d_gene: -
len: 14
j_gene: TRBJ1-6
CDR3nt: TGCGCCAGCAGTCAATCGGATCTCATAGGGACTCTCCACTTT
CDR3aa: CASSQSDLIGTLHF

v_gene: TRBV7-9
abundance: -
d_gene: TRBD2
len: 17
j_gene: TRBJ2-7
CDR3nt: TGTTCCAGCAGCTCCTACCGGGCGACGACTAGCGCCTACGAGCAGTACTTC
CDR3aa: CSSSSYRATTSAYEQYF

v_gene: TRBV7-3
abundance: once
d_gene: TRBD2
len: 15
j_gene: TRBJ2-1
CDR3nt: TGTGCCAGCAGCCCCGGGACTAGCGGGGGTAATGAGCAGTTCTTC
CDR3aa: CASSPGTSGGNEQFF

v_gene: TRBV5-4
abundance: once
d_gene: -
len: 11
j_gene: TRBJ2-7
CDR3nt: TGTGCCAGCAGTACTAATTACGAGCAGTACTTC
CDR3aa: CASSTNYEQYF

v_gene: TRBV6-5
abundance: -
d_gene: -
len: 13
j_gene: TRBJ1-1
CDR3nt: TGTGCCAGCAGTACGACAGGAAACACTGAAGCTTTCTTT
CDR3aa: CASSTTGNTEAFF

v_gene: TRBV28
abundance: -
d_gene: -
len: 13
j_gene: TRBJ2-7
CDR3nt: TGTGCCAGCATCTCGGGGGGCGACTACGAGCAGTACTTC
CDR3aa: CASISGGDYEQYF

v_gene: TRBV2
abundance: -
d_gene: TRBD2
len: 16
j_gene: TRBJ2-3
CDR3nt: TGTGCCAGCAGTGGAGCTAGCGGGAGCGGAACAGATACGCAGTATTTT
CDR3aa: CASSGASGSGTDTQYF

v_gene: TRBV5-1
abundance: -
d_gene: -
len: 12
j_gene: TRBJ1-2
CDR3nt: TGCGCCAGCAGCTTCACAGGATATGGCTACACCTTC
CDR3aa: CASSFTGYGYTF

v_gene: TRBV5-4
abundance: -
d_gene: -
len: 14
j_gene: TRBJ2-1
CDR3nt: TGTGCCAGCAGCTCATGGACAGAGTCGAATGAGCAGTTCTTC
CDR3aa: CASSSWTESNEQFF

v_gene: TRBV19
abundance: -
d_gene: -
len: 12
j_gene: TRBJ2-7
CDR3nt: TGTGCCAGTAGTATTTCAGGGTACGAGCAGTACTTC
CDR3aa: CASSISGYEQYF

v_gene: TRBV27
abundance: once
d_gene: -
len: 16
j_gene: TRBJ1-3
CDR3nt: TGTGCCAGCAGACCTTCCAGATCCCTCTCTGGAAACACCATATATTTT
CDR3aa: CASRPSRSLSGNTIYF

v_gene: TRBV28
abundance: -
d_gene: -
len: 14
j_gene: TRBJ2-5
CDR3nt: TGTGCCAGCAGTTATAAGGGGGTAGTGGAGACCCAGTACTTC
CDR3aa: CASSYKGVVETQYF

v_gene: TRBV7-9
abundance: few
d_gene: TRBD1
len: 14
j_gene: TRBJ2-7
CDR3nt: TGTTCCAGCAGTGGACAGGGGGAGTTGTCTCGGCAGTACTTC
CDR3aa: CSSSGQGELSRQYF

v_gene: TRBV7-6
abundance: -
d_gene: -
len: 16
j_gene: TRBJ1-3
CDR3nt: TGTGCCAGCAGCTTAGCACCAGGGGCGCAAGGAAACACCATATATTTT
CDR3aa: CASSLAPGAQGNTIYF